This is a list of T cell receptor beta chains from one sample in a study of blood T cells in healthy people across ages. TCRdb analysed the 5' RACE reads with MiXCR anew, one entry per CDR3 protein. The top ten hold around 13% of the sample, which has around 850,000 distinct CDR3 sequences, 35% to 40% seen once. Sequencing was carried out using blood. These receptors originate from a man between 18 and 29 years old in good health. Both conserved end residues are part of each CDR3. The order of the fields is clone size, V gene, D gene, J gene, CDR3 protein. The D gene is left open where the match is weak. Clone sizes are given selectively: once, few, many, or a class where the clone is expanded.

-	TRBV4-3	-	TRBJ1-6	CASSQDRDDSPLHF
few	TRBV9	-	TRBJ1-1	CASSVAQRAFF
-	TRBV12-3/TRBV12-4	-	TRBJ1-1	CASAGFRVLYTEAFF
-	TRBV7-9	-	TRBJ2-5	CASSYPSGETQYF
few	TRBV14	TRBD1	TRBJ1-1	CASSQDRQGMNTEAFF
-	TRBV20-1	-	TRBJ1-5	CSARDRGGYSNQPQHF
-	TRBV4-1	-	TRBJ2-3	CASSLNRAGEGIDTQYF
-	TRBV20-1	TRBD1	-	CSAPAEGQGLVEQYF
-	TRBV18	-	TRBJ1-2	CASSQGLLFGTRGDYGYTF
-	TRBV2	-	TRBJ2-7	CASREARGIYINYEQYF
-	TRBV5-1	TRBD1	TRBJ2-2	CASSLQGQGAIAGELFF
-	TRBV6-2/TRBV6-3	-	TRBJ1-2	CASSYGAADGYTF
-	TRBV18	TRBD1	TRBJ1-3	CASSPEGARLSGNTIYF
-	TRBV25-1	-	TRBJ1-1	CASSQAAEAFF
-	TRBV5-1	-	TRBJ2-3	CVSSLAASTDTQYF
-	TRBV7-3	-	TRBJ1-1	CASSSDTFTEAFF
-	TRBV7-2	TRBD2	TRBJ2-7	CASTRPGLAATQYF
-	TRBV5-1	TRBD2	TRBJ2-1	CASSPIAGASYNEQFF
once	TRBV7-9	-	TRBJ2-1	CASSTLGGDEQFF
-	TRBV7-7	-	TRBJ2-3	CASSSSTQVGDAQYF
few	TRBV5-1	-	TRBJ2-2	CASSLDASNTGELFF
many	TRBV12-3/TRBV12-4	-	TRBJ2-7	CASSFGDYEQYF
-	TRBV24-1	-	TRBJ2-3	CATSAPPDIWTTDTQYF
few	TRBV20-1	-	TRBJ2-4	CSAWDPVAKNIQYF
few	TRBV3-1	TRBD2	TRBJ2-1	CASSATSGGFNEQFF
few	TRBV6-2/TRBV6-3	TRBD1	TRBJ2-3	CASSYPTGGINTDTRYF
-	TRBV7-8	-	TRBJ1-4	CASSFSGATNEKLFF
few	TRBV7-9	-	TRBJ2-1	CASSLSGRGDEQFF
few	TRBV20-1	TRBD1	TRBJ1-5	CSAPQGRSNQPQHF
-	TRBV2	-	TRBJ1-1	CASNGGPTEAFF
few	TRBV7-2	-	TRBJ2-5	CASSLVNPLQETQYF
many	TRBV12-3/TRBV12-4	-	TRBJ1-1	CASSYTVNTEAFF
many	TRBV5-1	TRBD1	TRBJ2-7	CASSQRQGSYEQYF
-	TRBV9	-	TRBJ2-2	CASSVEWGNTGELFF
-	TRBV6-6	-	TRBJ1-6	CASSYSGGPNSPLHF
few	TRBV15	TRBD1	TRBJ1-5	CATSMGQVSNQPQHF
-	TRBV7-9	-	TRBJ2-1	CASSSPQGFSYNEQFF
many	TRBV25-1	-	TRBJ1-4	CASSEFGGPGEKLFF
many	TRBV29-1	-	TRBJ2-7	CSVEGARSYEQYF
-	TRBV5-1	-	TRBJ1-2	CVSSRDRNHYGYTF
few	TRBV20-1	TRBD2	TRBJ2-5	CSARGGLAPETQYF